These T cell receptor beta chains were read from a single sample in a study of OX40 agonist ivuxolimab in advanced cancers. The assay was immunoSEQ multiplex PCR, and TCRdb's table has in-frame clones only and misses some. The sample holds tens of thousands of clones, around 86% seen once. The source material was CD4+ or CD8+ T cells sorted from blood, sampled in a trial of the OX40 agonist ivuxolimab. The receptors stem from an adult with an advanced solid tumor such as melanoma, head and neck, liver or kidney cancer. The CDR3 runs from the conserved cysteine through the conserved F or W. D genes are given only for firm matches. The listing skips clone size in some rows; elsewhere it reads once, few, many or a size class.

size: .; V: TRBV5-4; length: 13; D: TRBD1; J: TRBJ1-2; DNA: TGTGCCAGCAGCACACAGGGGAGTGGTGGCTACACCTTC; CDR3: CASSTQGSGGYTF
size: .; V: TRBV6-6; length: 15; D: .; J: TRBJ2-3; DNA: TGTGCCAGCAGTTACTCGGGGGGTAGCACAGATACGCAGTATTTT; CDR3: CASSYSGGSTDTQYF
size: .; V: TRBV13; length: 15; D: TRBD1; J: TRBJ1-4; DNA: TGTGCCAGCAGCTTATCCGGGACAGGGGGTGAAAAACTGTTTTTT; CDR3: CASSLSGTGGEKLFF
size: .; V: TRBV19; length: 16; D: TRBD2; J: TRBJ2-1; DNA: TGTGCCAGTAGTCCCCAAGCGGGGGGCTCCTACAATGAGCAGTTCTTC; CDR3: CASSPQAGGSYNEQFF
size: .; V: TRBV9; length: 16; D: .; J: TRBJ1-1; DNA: TGTGCCAGCAGCGTCTCTGGACGGGGTGGGGGCACTGAAGCTTTCTTT; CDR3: CASSVSGRGGGTEAFF
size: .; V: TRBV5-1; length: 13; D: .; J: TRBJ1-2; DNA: TGCGCCAGCAGCTTGGCTTTGGGGACTGGCTACACCTTC; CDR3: CASSLALGTGYTF
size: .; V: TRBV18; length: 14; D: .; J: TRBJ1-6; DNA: TGTGCCAGCTCCGGAGATTCTGGGAATTCACCCCTCCACTTT; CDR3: CASSGDSGNSPLHF
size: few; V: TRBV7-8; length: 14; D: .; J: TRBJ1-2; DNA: TGTGCCAGCAGCTTAACTTCAGACGGTTATGGCTACACCTTC; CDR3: CASSLTSDGYGYTF
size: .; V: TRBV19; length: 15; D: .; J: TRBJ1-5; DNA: TGTGCCAGTAGTATAGATCTAGGGGGTGGGCAGCCCCAGCATTTT; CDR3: CASSIDLGGGQPQHF
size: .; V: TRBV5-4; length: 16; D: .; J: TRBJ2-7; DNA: TGTGCCAGCAGCTTGGAGAGGGTCCTACGCCCTGGAGAGCAGTACTTC; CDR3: CASSLERVLRPGEQYF
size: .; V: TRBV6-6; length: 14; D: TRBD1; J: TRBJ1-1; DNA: TGTGCCAGCAGTTACAGGGACAGTAACACTGAAGCTTTCTTT; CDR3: CASSYRDSNTEAFF
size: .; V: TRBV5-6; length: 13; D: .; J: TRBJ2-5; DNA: TGTGCCAGCAGCTTGTCTCTCGCGGAGACCCAGTACTTC; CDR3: CASSLSLAETQYF
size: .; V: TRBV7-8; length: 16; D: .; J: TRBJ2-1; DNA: TGTGCCAGCAGCTGGCGAGCGGGCAGCTCCTACAATGAGCAGTTCTTC; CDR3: CASSWRAGSSYNEQFF
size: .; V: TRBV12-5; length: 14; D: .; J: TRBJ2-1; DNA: TGTGCTAGTGGTCTGGGGGGGGGCTGGGATGAGCAGTTCTTC; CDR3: CASGLGGGWDEQFF
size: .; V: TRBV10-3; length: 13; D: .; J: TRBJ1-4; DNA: TGTGCCATCAGTCGAGGGGCTAATGAAAAACTGTTTTTT; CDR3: CAISRGANEKLFF
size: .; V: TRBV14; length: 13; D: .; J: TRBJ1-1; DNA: TGTGCCAGCAGCCAACAGTTCGAGGGTGAGGCTTTCTTT; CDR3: CASSQQFEGEAFF
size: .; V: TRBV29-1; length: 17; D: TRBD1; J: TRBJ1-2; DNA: TGCAGCGTTGAGCGGCCGATGTTCCGGGACAGGGACTATGGCTACACCTTC; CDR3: CSVERPMFRDRDYGYTF
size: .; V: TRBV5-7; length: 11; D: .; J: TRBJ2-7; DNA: TGTGCCAGCAGCTTGAACTACGAGCAGTACTTC; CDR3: CASSLNYEQYF
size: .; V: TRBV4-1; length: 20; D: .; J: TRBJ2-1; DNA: TGCGCCAGCAGCCAAACCCCGGGCCTTCACAGGGTCCTTAGGTTCAATGAGCAGTTCTTC; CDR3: CASSQTPGLHRVLRFNEQFF
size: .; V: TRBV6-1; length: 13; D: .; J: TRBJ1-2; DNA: TGTGCCAGCAGAGCTTTTGACGCACCTTCTTCTACTTTC; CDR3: CASRAFDAPSSTF
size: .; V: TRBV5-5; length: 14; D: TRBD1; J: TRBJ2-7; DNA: TGTGCCAGCAGCTTGCCGACAGGGTCCTACGAGCAGTACTTC; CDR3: CASSLPTGSYEQYF
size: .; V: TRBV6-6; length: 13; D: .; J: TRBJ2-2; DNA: TGTGCCAGCAGCCCGGAAAACACCGGGGAGCTGTTTTTT; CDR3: CASSPENTGELFF
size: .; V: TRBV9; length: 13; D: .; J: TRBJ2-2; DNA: TGTGCCAGCAGCGTAGTTCTCGCCGGGGAGCTGTTTTTT; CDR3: CASSVVLAGELFF
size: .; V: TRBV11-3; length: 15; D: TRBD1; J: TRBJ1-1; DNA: TGTGCCAGCACCGGGCAGGGGGCAATGAACACTGAAGCTTTCTTT; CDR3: CASTGQGAMNTEAFF
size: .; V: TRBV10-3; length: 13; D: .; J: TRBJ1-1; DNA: TGTGCCATCAGTGGGGCCGGGGGAGACGAAGCTTTCTTT; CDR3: CAISGAGGDEAFF
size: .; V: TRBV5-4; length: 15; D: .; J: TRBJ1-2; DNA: TGTGCCAGCAGCTTGGTTCAGGGGACCAACTATGGCTACACCTTC; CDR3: CASSLVQGTNYGYTF
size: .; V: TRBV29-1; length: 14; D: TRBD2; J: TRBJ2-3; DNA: TGCAGCACTCTAGCGGGGATTAGCACAGATACGCAGTATTTT; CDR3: CSTLAGISTDTQYF
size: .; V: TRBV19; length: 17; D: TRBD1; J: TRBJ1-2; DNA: TGTGCCAGTAGTCCCAGGGACAGGGGGCTTACTAACTATGGCTACACCTTC; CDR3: CASSPRDRGLTNYGYTF
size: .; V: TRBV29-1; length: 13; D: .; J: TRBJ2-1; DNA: TGCAGCGCCGGAGGGGTACAGGGGAATGAGCAGTTCTTC; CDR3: CSAGGVQGNEQFF